Sequencing of this T cell receptor beta chain was carried out in a study of control samples from healthy donors and cancer patients. TCRdb's table, derived via immunoSEQ multiplex PCR, lists solely in-frame clones and lacks some. The data show about 55,000 clones, around 96% seen once. Sequencing was done on a sample of blood. The receptor comes from a woman aged 18-30 years in good health.

The CDR3 DNA reads TGTGCCAGCGACCGCGGCGATACGCAGTATTTT. Encoded protein: CASDRGDTQYF. The genes are TRBV6-5 and TRBJ2-3, with D unresolved. The CDR3 loop spans 11 amino acids. Trimming left V 8 bases short and J 6 bases short, with 9 bases between. Germline values: CDR1 MNHEY, CDR2 SVGAGI.